These T cell receptor beta chains were read from a single sample in a study of control samples from healthy donors and cancer patients. Clones were read by immunoSEQ multiplex PCR, and TCRdb kept only the in-frame ones, dropping some. The sample records about 130,000 clones, roughly 90% being singletons. Sequenced material: blood. These receptors were obtained from a young man in good health. CDR3s include the opening cysteine and the closing phenylalanine or tryptophan. The order of the fields is D gene, J gene, V gene, clone size, CDR3 protein, CDR3 DNA. A D gene is named only where the DNA matches it firmly. Rows give clone size only sometimes, using once, few, many, or a class for an expanded clone.

TRBD2,TRBJ2-3,TRBV28,few,CASSEGLAGATDTQYF,TGTGCCAGCAGTGAAGGACTAGCGGGGGCCACAGATACGCAGTATTTT
.,TRBJ2-2,TRBV29-1,.,CSVAVGLNTGELFF,TGCAGCGTGGCCGTTGGACTGAACACCGGGGAGCTGTTTTTT
.,TRBJ2-5,TRBV2,.,CASSELGEETQYF,TGTGCCAGCAGTGAACTGGGAGAAGAGACCCAGTACTTC
.,TRBJ2-1,TRBV5-4,.,CASPSDSNEQFF,TGTGCCAGCCCATCGGACTCTAATGAGCAGTTCTTC
.,TRBJ1-4,TRBV30,.,CAWSASAWVSREKLFF,TGTGCCTGGAGTGCCAGCGCCTGGGTATCTAGAGAAAAACTGTTTTTT
.,TRBJ1-2,TRBV18,.,CASSPRGSYGYTF,TGTGCCAGCTCACCACGGGGGTCCTATGGCTACACCTTC
TRBD2,TRBJ2-5,TRBV5-8,.,CASSPGLAGGYQETQYF,TGTGCCAGCAGCCCCGGACTAGCGGGGGGTTACCAAGAGACCCAGTACTTC
.,TRBJ2-2,TRBV9,once,CASSVGLTNTGELFF,TGTGCCAGCAGCGTCGGACTGACGAACACCGGGGAGCTGTTTTTT
TRBD2,TRBJ2-2,TRBV3-1/TRBV3-2,.,CASSQGSGGGTGELFF,TGTGCCAGCAGCCAAGGAAGCGGGGGGGGCACCGGGGAGCTGTTTTTT
.,TRBJ2-5,TRBV6-2/TRBV6-3,.,CASSYFPGAETQYF,TGTGCCAGCAGTTACTTCCCAGGGGCCGAGACCCAGTACTTC
TRBD1,TRBJ2-4,TRBV12-5,.,CASGLGTGRNIQYF,TGTGCTAGTGGTTTGGGGACAGGGAGAAACATTCAGTACTTC
TRBD1,TRBJ1-5,TRBV7-2,.,CASSSQTGLFQPQHF,TGTGCCAGCAGTTCCCAGACAGGGTTGTTTCAGCCCCAGCATTTT
.,TRBJ2-2,TRBV15,.,CATSRDRQANTGELFF,TGTGCCACCAGCAGAGATCGACAGGCCAACACCGGGGAGCTGTTTTTT
.,TRBJ1-5,TRBV19,.,CASSPPGVEPQHF,TGTGCCAGTAGTCCCCCCGGGGTCGAGCCCCAGCATTTT
.,TRBJ2-7,TRBV12-3/TRBV12-4,few,CASRSGLYEQYF,TGTGCCAGCAGGTCGGGACTCTACGAGCAGTACTTC
.,TRBJ2-5,TRBV6-6,.,CASSNGQIPQETQYF,TGTGCCAGCAGCAACGGACAGATTCCCCAAGAGACCCAGTACTTC
TRBD2,TRBJ2-1,TRBV30,.,CAWSVEGILAGSPPREYNEQFF,TGTGCCTGGAGTGTAGAGGGGATTCTAGCGGGGTCACCCCCGAGAGAATACAATGAGCAGTTCTTC